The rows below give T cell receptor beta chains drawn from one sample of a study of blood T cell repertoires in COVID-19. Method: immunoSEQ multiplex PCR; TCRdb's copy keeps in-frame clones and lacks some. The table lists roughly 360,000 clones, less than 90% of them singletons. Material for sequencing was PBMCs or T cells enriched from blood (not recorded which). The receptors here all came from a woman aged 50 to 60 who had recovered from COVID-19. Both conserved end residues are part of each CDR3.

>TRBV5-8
CASRPGIYYGYTF
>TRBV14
CASSHPPLWEGRDEQFF
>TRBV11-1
CASSSGQGTYNEQFF
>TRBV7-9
CASSPPPGQVETQYF
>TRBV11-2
CASSLLRTGVTDTQYF
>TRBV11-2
CASSRRRGAPEGYTF
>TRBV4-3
CASSPTRRNTEAFF
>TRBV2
CASSEGWQIYNEQFF
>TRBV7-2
CASSLAVDRTGAFF
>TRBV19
CASSIVRSGGLLYTDTQYF
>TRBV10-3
CAISATSGSGEQFF
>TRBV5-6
CASSLQGGETQYF
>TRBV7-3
CASSSKNTGELFF
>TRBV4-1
CASSPQGGENTEAFF
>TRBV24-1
CATSDSGYQETQYF
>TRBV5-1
CASSSGGTSGIDSNAGELFF
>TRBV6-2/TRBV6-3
CASSYRGLVTEAFF
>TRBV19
CASSITPNYGYTF
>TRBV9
CASSVSEVPMGNTIYF
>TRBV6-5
CASSKTSGTDQIF
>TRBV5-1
CASSYSGDHSETQYF
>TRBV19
CASSNRRVGGSPLHF
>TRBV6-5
CASSYSGTSNQPQHF
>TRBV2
CASRATPGEGSYGYTF
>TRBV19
CASSPPSLTGDARIQYF
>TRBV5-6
CASSPAGWGGYGYTF
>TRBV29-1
CSVATGSGQETQYF
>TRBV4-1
CASSPVHADKTYGYTF
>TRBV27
CASSFAGKYNEQFF
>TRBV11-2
CASSTPERGATQETQYF
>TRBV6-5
CASNGNGDTEAFF
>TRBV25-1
CASSPGQGRRYTF
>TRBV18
CASSTWAGYGYTF
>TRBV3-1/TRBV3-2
CASSPGTGGRYIQYF
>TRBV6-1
CASSEARQRYGYTF
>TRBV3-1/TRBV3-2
CASSPTSGRGQETQYF
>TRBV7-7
CASSLGGGNHNEQFF
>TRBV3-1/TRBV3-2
CASSHTGGMNTEAFF
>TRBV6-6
CASSYSRVSTGELFF
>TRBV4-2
CASSQVRGASNTEAFF